The sequence of this TCR beta chain was determined in a study of blood T cells in healthy people across ages. Turning to this clonotype: Its matching antigen is unknown. One end of the junction varies from germline; a read error may be responsible.

This CDR3 has 14 residues. Germline CDR1 MGHDK, CDR2 SYGVNS. A J-beta primer mix and a sample-barcoded 5' primer were used in a second PCR of roughly 6 to 12 cycles. MiXCR was run by TCRdb on the 5' RACE reads, yielding one entry per CDR3 protein. The sample lists 1,300,000 or so distinct CDR3 sequences, approximately 59% occurring once. Study-wide points: Age showed a roughly linear inverse relationship with TCR beta diversity per million T cells. Investigators viewed diversity estimates from one million T cells as underestimates, the study reported. It was the long-lived donors that had more naive CD4+ cells and higher diversity than aged donors.

This receptor was identified in a man younger than 35 in good health. The sequenced material came from blood. J is TRBJ2-5 and V is TRBV25-1, with D unresolved. CDR3 in DNA: TGTGCCAGCAGTGTGCTGGACGGCCAAGAGGCCCAGTACTTC. It encodes CASSVLDGQEAQYF.